This TCR beta chain was identified in a study of cytomegalovirus exposure and HLA in healthy donors. General study results and limits: Later analysis suggested links between common viral pathogens and several top significant clusters. According to an earlier analysis, most TCR beta V segments yielded productive rearrangements about 87% or about 30% of the time. In a later analysis, donors in an Asian-associated ancestry cluster reportedly had fewer N-insertions in productive TCRs than the cohort mean. The classifier reportedly diagnosed cytomegalovirus status with high specificity and sensitivity.

Primers for the PCR totalled 60 Vbeta and 13 Jbeta. This table comes from immunoSEQ multiplex PCR, and its TCRdb copy is limited to in-frame clones, with some not included. The sample lists 100,000 to 150,000 clones, under 80% occurring once. As regards this clone: Its antigen is still unknown.

The CDR3 has 13 residues. Germline V lookup: CDR1 MNHEY, CDR2 SVGAGI. Trimming removed 5 bases at V and 14 bases at J, with 20 bases between. Material: PBMCs. The sequence was collected from a woman aged 60-70 years in good health and CMV-seropositive. The chain links TRBV6-5 to TRBJ2-3, with D perhaps matching TRBD2 (5 bases). The CDR3 sequence is CASSEERARRRYF. DNA of the CDR3: TGTGCCAGCAGTGAAGAAAGGGCAAGGAGGCGGTATTTT.